Sequencing of this T cell receptor (beta chain) was carried out in a study of human T cells and chemical hapten exposure. Study in general: Slight differences in pooled library volume were the main source of varying TCR yields across samples.

As for time point: patch test 2, 6 weeks after DPC sensitization. Specified treatment: therapeutic diphenylcyclopropenone sensitization with weekly scalp DPC. Staff drew blood before applying each patch test. Study-wide results and caveats: Controls formed significantly fewer large CDR3 similarity clusters than expanded TCRs did. Positively correlated with patch test score were the counts of PT1 expanded TCRs.

On this clonotype itself: Its antigen is undetermined.

TCRdb reprocessed the RACE reads with MiXCR, giving one entry per CDR3 protein. Of more than 85,000 distinct CDR3 sequences detected, 9.5% to 12% appear once; the ten largest clones hold less than 2.5%. J lost 6 bases, V lost 5 bases, and 6 bases had no gene match. The CDR3 is 15 residues long. Germline CDR1 MNHEY, CDR2 SVGEGT. The V and J genes are TRBV6-2 or TRBV6-3 and TRBJ2-1; 11 bases map to TRBD2. The receptor was isolated from a man in his forties with alopecia areata. Some clones in this sample may be carry-over from other donors' samples. Specimen: whole blood, collected in connection with sensitization to the hapten diphenylcyclopropenone (DPC). This CDR3 reads CASSSILAGGNEQFF. CDR3 coding DNA: TGTGCCAGCAGTAGTATCCTAGCGGGGGGCAATGAGCAGTTCTTC.